The 32 T cell receptor beta chains below were found in one sample sequenced in a study of identical twins. In TCRdb, the 5' RACE reads were re-called with MiXCR into one record per CDR3 protein. This table holds approximately 1.8 million distinct CDR3 sequences, under 35% found once. What was sequenced was cord blood. The receptors were sampled from a newborn girl in good health.

This clonotype has ten or more counts. The chain combines TRBV12-3 or TRBV12-4 with TRBJ2-7; the match to TRBD2 covers 7 bases. The CDR3 has 17 amino acids. The junction had 13 bases not matched to a gene; V was cut back by 3 bases and J by 2 bases. The CDR3 loop is CASSFRVALAITYEQYF. The CDR3, as DNA: TGTGCCAGCAGTTTTCGGGTTGCACTAGCGATTACCTACGAGCAGTACTTC.

The genes are TRBV7-2 and TRBJ2-1; no clear D. There are 14 residues in the CDR3. Germline V CDR1 and CDR2: SGHTA, FQGNSA. V lost 1 base to trimming and J lost 5 bases, with 9 bases between them. CDR3 in DNA: TGTGCCAGCAGCTTAGTAGGGCCGGACAATGAGCAGTTCTTC. As protein: CASSLVGPDNEQFF.

This clonotype has only a few counts. The V gene is TRBV28, the J gene TRBJ2-4; the D gene is possibly TRBD2 (6 bases). The V end lost 3 bases, the J end lost 1 base, and 13 bases lay between the germline ends. The CDR3 spans 16 residues. The germline V gene encodes CDR1 MDHEN and CDR2 SYDVKM. Written as DNA, the CDR3 is TGTGCCAGCAGTTTTCAACGGGAGATCGCCAAAAACATTCAGTACTTC. The encoded protein is CASSFQREIAKNIQYF.

The chain employs TRBV10-3 and TRBJ2-7; 7 bases line up with TRBD2. The V segment lost 7 bases and the J segment 6 bases; nucleotides outside the gene matches: 12. Germline V gene sequence: CDR1 ENHRY, CDR2 SYGVKD. This CDR3 region has 14 residues. The CDR3 region has the DNA TGTGCCATCAAGGGAGGACTAGGAGTTTCCGAGCAGTACTTC. It yields the protein CAIKGGLGVSEQYF.

This chain connects TRBV10-2 to TRBJ1-1; 8 nucleotides align to TRBD1. Germline-derived CDR1 and CDR2 are WSHSY and SAAADI. CDR3 length: 12 amino acids. With 6 bases clipped from V and 8 bases from J, the junction kept 5 bases outside the gene matches. In DNA form, the CDR3 reads TGCGCCAGCAGCTCGACAGGGGTAGAAGCTTTCTTT. Its translation is CASSSTGVEAFF.

CDR3 loop: CASSHFPDGAYNEQFF. Written as DNA, the CDR3 is TGTGCCAGCAGTCACTTCCCCGACGGGGCCTACAATGAGCAGTTCTTC. The chain recombines TRBV6-5 with TRBJ2-1, with D tentatively TRBD2 (5 bases). Trimming cost V 5 bases and J 2 bases, with 16 bases left between them. The CDR3 loop spans 16 amino acids. Germline CDR1 reads MNHEY; CDR2 reads SVGAGI.

The rearrangement links TRBV7-9 to TRBJ1-4; maybe TRBD1 (5 bases). The germline V gene encodes CDR1 SEHNR and CDR2 FQNEAQ (reference sequence). This CDR3 has 15 amino acids. V was cut by 4 bases and J by 2 bases, with 11 bases left in between. DNA for the CDR3: TGTGCCAGCAGCTATAGAGGGGATACTAATGAAAAACTGTTTTTT. It yields the protein CASSYRGDTNEKLFF.

This chain connects TRBV2 to TRBJ2-5; 7 positions agree with TRBD1. The DNA end lines up better with TRBJ2-7; the J call may be wrong. CDR1 is SNHLY and CDR2 is FYNNEI in the germline V gene. This CDR3 region has 14 residues. CDR3 sequence (DNA): TGTGCCACCGATGGTGGACAGGCTACCTACGAGCAGTACTTC. Encoded protein: CATDGGQATYEQYF.

The CDR3 bases are TGCGCCAGCAGCCAAGATCCAGTCTTTAATGAAAAACTGTTTTTT. Translated: CASSQDPVFNEKLFF. This chain connects TRBV4-1 to TRBJ1-4; unclear D gene. Germline-derived CDR1 and CDR2 are MGHRA and YSYEKL. The CDR3 covers 15 residues. V lost 0 bases, J lost 4 bases, and 9 bases lay in between.

The rearrangement links TRBV5-1 to TRBJ2-7; TRBD2 agrees at 9 bases. Germline trimming cut 2 bases from V and 7 bases from J; bases unmatched to any gene: 16. Germline loops: CDR1 SGHRS, CDR2 YFSETQ. The CDR3 loop spans 17 amino acids. CDR3 region: CASSFTFSGSWGNEQYF. CDR3 coding DNA: TGCGCCAGCAGCTTTACGTTTAGCGGGAGTTGGGGCAATGAGCAGTACTTC. Based on the CDR3 plus reference TRBV5-1 and TRBJ2-7, the full variable domain is KAGVTQTPRYLIKTRGQQVTLSCSPISGHRSVSWYQQTPGQGLQFLFEYFSETQRNKGNFPGRFSGRQFSNSRSEMNVSTLELGDSALYLCASSFTFSGSWGNEQYFGPGTRLTVT.

The chain couples TRBV27 to TRBJ2-7; perhaps TRBD1 as D (6 bases). The length of the CDR3 is 13 residues. Germline CDR1 MNHEY, CDR2 SMNVEV (reference sequence). Trimming stripped 5 bases from V and 5 bases from J, with 13 bases between. CDR3 protein: CASSPLTGNEQYF. As DNA, the CDR3 is TGTGCCAGCAGTCCACTCACAGGGAACGAGCAGTACTTC.

The genes are TRBV27 and TRBJ2-1; D gene unclear. V dropped 6 bases and J dropped 2 bases, with 14 bases sitting between them. The CDR3 loop spans 15 amino acids. Germline V gene lookup returns CDR1 MNHEY and CDR2 SMNVEV (reference sequence). The CDR3 coding sequence is TGTGCCAGCAGATTCCGCGCTCCCACCTACAATGAGCAGTTCTTC. Amino acids: CASRFRAPTYNEQFF.

This clonotype was observed a handful of times. The chain joins TRBV4-1 to TRBJ2-3, with 8 bases that match TRBD2. The CDR3 sequence is 15 residues long. From germline, CDR1 is MGHRA and CDR2 YSYEKL. The V gene end was trimmed by 6 bases and the J gene end by 2 bases; junction bases not matched to a gene: 7. The CDR3 bases are TGCGCCAGCAGGCGACTAGCGATGGACACAGATACGCAGTATTTT. As protein: CASRRLAMDTDTQYF.

This chain connects TRBV20-1 to TRBJ2-3; 9 positions match TRBD2. From germline, CDR1 is DFQATT and CDR2 SNEGSKA (reference sequence). This CDR3 has 13 residues. Trimming cost V 3 bases and J 6 bases; bases outside gene matches: 4. The CDR3 region has the DNA TGCAGTGCTAGGGCTAGCGGGGTCGATACGCAGTATTTT. As protein: CSARASGVDTQYF.

This rearrangement joins TRBV5-6 to TRBJ1-2; the D is unclear. The germline CDR1 and CDR2 sequences are SGHDT and YYEEEE. V dropped 0 bases and J dropped 0 bases, with 12 bases sitting between them. This CDR3 region has 16 residues. The CDR3 DNA reads TGTGCCAGCAGCTTGGCGAGGAATTCAGCTAACTATGGCTACACCTTC. Translation gives CASSLARNSANYGYTF.

The chain combines TRBV19 with TRBJ1-1, with D uncertain. The CDR3 extends over 14 amino acids. V shed 8 bases and J shed 5 bases, with 18 bases lying between them. Germline assignment: CDR1 LNHDA and CDR2 SQIVND (reference sequence). The CDR3 DNA sequence: TGTGCCAGTTCCCCCGACATGATCCAAACTGAAGCTTTCTTT. It yields the protein CASSPDMIQTEAFF.

The chain employs TRBV6-1 and TRBJ2-5; D may be TRBD1 (6 bases). The V end was cut by 8 bases, the J end by 5 bases, with 21 bases between. The CDR3 is 15 amino acids. Germline CDR1 and CDR2: MNHNS and SASEGT. The CDR3 bases are TGTGCCAGCCTATCCACCTTATTCACAGGGGAGACCCAGTACTTC. Amino acids: CASLSTLFTGETQYF.

This clonotype appeared a few times. The CDR3: CASIDRLNTEAFF. CDR3 nucleotides: TGTGCCAGTATCGACAGGCTAAACACTGAAGCTTTCTTT. The chain recombines TRBV7-9 with TRBJ1-1, with D tentatively TRBD1 (6 bases). With 9 bases removed from V and 2 bases from J, the gap between germline ends came to 13 bases. The CDR3 totals 13 residues. Per germline, CDR1 SEHNR and CDR2 FQNEAQ (reference sequence).

The V call is TRBV29-1, the J call TRBJ2-3; D uncertain. V was trimmed by 7 bases and J by 14 bases, leaving 19 bases between them. The germline gives CDR1 SQVTM, CDR2 ANQGSEA. This CDR3 is 11 amino acids long. This CDR3 reads CSAGSPTPMYF. For the CDR3, the DNA is TGCAGCGCTGGCTCTCCAACCCCAATGTATTTT.

This clonotype has at least ten counts. The chain joins TRBV2 to TRBJ2-4; a weak D match, TRBD2 (6 bases). Germline V CDR1 and CDR2: SNHLY, FYNNEI. This CDR3 has 14 residues. Trimming pared 3 bases from V and 0 bases from J, leaving 6 bases between. CDR3 residues: CASSDGGAKNIQYF. DNA of the CDR3: TGTGCCAGCAGTGACGGGGGAGCCAAAAACATTCAGTACTTC.

The chain has TRBV20-1 and TRBJ1-1, with 9 nucleotides matching TRBD1. The CDR3 is 12 amino acids. J gave up 3 bases and V 6 bases, and 2 bases lay outside the gene matches. Per the germline V gene, CDR1 is DFQATT and CDR2 is SNEGSKA (reference sequence). Here the CDR3 DNA reads TGCAGTGCCCGGACAGGGGACACTGAAGCTTTCTTT. Translating gives CSARTGDTEAFF.

This clonotype was found many times. This sequence joins TRBV27 and TRBJ2-7; 13 nucleotides line up with TRBD2. This CDR3 region has 13 residues. Germline loops: CDR1 MNHEY, CDR2 SMNVEV (reference sequence). The J segment lost 3 bases and the V segment lost 8 bases, leaving 1 base of the junction unmatched. The CDR3 bases are TGTGCCAGCGGGACTAGCGGGAACTACGAGCAGTACTTC. This sequence encodes CASGTSGNYEQYF.

The J gene is TRBJ2-7, the V gene TRBV9, with TRBD2 identical over 8 bases. The CDR3 is 15 residues long. The trim removed 0 bases at V and 2 bases at J, leaving 4 bases unmatched. The germline V gene encodes CDR1 SGDLS and CDR2 YYNGEE. The CDR3 bases are TGTGCCAGCAGCGTAGGAGCGGGGGTCACCTACGAGCAGTACTTC. Amino acid sequence: CASSVGAGVTYEQYF.

In its sample, this clonotype was seen many times. The junction shows a germline mismatch at one end, possibly a read error. This CDR3 reads CASSEGVYGYTF. The CDR3 bases are TGCGCCAGCAGTGAGGGGGTCTATGGCTACACCTTC. The genes are TRBV6-1 and TRBJ1-2; D perhaps matches TRBD1 (6 bases). Germline CDR1 and CDR2: MNHNS and SASEGT. This CDR3 has 12 amino acids.

This clonotype was observed a handful of times. This chain links TRBV20-1 with TRBJ2-5; the match to TRBD1 covers 8 bases. The ends lost 5 bases at V and 2 bases at J; junction bases unmatched: 10. The CDR3 extends over 15 amino acids. Germline CDR1 reads DFQATT; CDR2 reads SNEGSKA (reference sequence). CDR3 sequence: CSAGGTRDRQETQYF. The CDR3 bases are TGCAGTGCTGGAGGTACCAGGGACAGGCAAGAGACCCAGTACTTC.

This clonotype was detected a few times. The rearrangement uses TRBV5-1 and TRBJ2-5; D gene unclear. This CDR3 has 15 amino acids. With 0 bases removed from V and 2 bases from J, the gap between germline ends came to 11 bases. Germline V gene lookup returns CDR1 SGHRS and CDR2 YFSETQ. The CDR3 protein is CASSLARQTQETQYF. Here the CDR3 DNA reads TGCGCCAGCAGCTTGGCCCGGCAGACTCAAGAGACCCAGTACTTC.

The chain combines TRBV4-2 with TRBJ2-5, with 12 positions matching TRBD2. The DNA end lines up better with TRBJ2-7; the J call may be wrong. The CDR3 contains 14 residues. In germline, CDR1 is LGHNA, CDR2 YNFKEQ. CDR3: CASSQGTSGNEQYF. As DNA, the CDR3 is TGTGCCAGCAGCCAAGGGACTAGCGGGAACGAGCAGTACTTC.

The chain is built from TRBV12-3 or TRBV12-4 and TRBJ2-3; tentatively, D is TRBD2 (5 bases). Trimming pared 1 base from V and 1 base from J, leaving 12 bases between. The CDR3 runs 16 residues. The DNA for the CDR3 is TGTGCCAGCAGTTTAGGGTCCGGGATCGGCACAGATACGCAGTATTTT. It specifies CASSLGSGIGTDTQYF.

CDR3 sequence reads: CASSLEAGGHYYGYTF. In DNA form, the CDR3 reads TGTGCCAGCAGCTTGGAGGCAGGGGGGCATTACTATGGCTACACCTTC. The chain is built from TRBV5-6 and TRBJ1-2, with TRBD1 matching over 7 bases. Germline V gives CDR1 SGHDT, CDR2 YYEEEE. V trimming: 0 bases; J trimming: 3 bases; junction bases outside the gene matches: 8. The CDR3 length is 16 residues.

This clonotype was seen a handful of times. The rearrangement joins TRBV2 to TRBJ1-2, with TRBD1 matching over 10 bases. The CDR3 is 11 amino acids. J lost 9 bases, V lost 9 bases, and 4 bases had no gene match. The germline V gene encodes CDR1 SNHLY and CDR2 FYNNEI. The CDR3 sequence: CARGQGESYTF. CDR3 nucleotides: TGTGCCAGAGGACAGGGGGAAAGCTACACCTTC.

The chain carries TRBV5-1 and TRBJ2-1; 10 bases are shared with TRBD2. Germline CDR1 is SGHRS and CDR2 is YFSETQ. Trimming removed 0 bases from V and 8 bases from J; junction bases left unmatched: 8. The CDR3 runs to 16 residues. The CDR3 sequence: CASSLASSGSLDEQFF. The CDR3 coding sequence is TGCGCCAGCAGCTTGGCATCTAGCGGGAGTCTCGATGAGCAGTTCTTC. Full variable domain (remainder filled in from reference TRBV5-1 and TRBJ2-1): KAGVTQTPRYLIKTRGQQVTLSCSPISGHRSVSWYQQTPGQGLQFLFEYFSETQRNKGNFPGRFSGRQFSNSRSEMNVSTLELGDSALYLCASSLASSGSLDEQFFGPGTRLTVL.

The gene calls are TRBV20-1 and TRBJ1-2; the match to TRBD1 covers 9 bases. V was clipped by 0 bases and J by 5 bases; unmatched bases: 4. CDR1 and CDR2 from the germline V gene are DFQATT and SNEGSKA (reference sequence). The CDR3 loop spans 14 amino acids. In DNA form, the CDR3 reads TGCAGTGCTAGAGATGTGGGACAGGGTTATGGCTACACCTTC. Translating gives CSARDVGQGYGYTF.